Sequencing of this TCR beta chain was carried out in a study of blood T cell repertoires in COVID-19. The germline V gene has CDR1 SGHNT and CDR2 YYREEE (reference sequence). This CDR3 contains 13 residues. Between the trimmed V and J ends, which lost 4 bases and 5 bases, there was a span of 13 bases. TCRdb's table, derived via immunoSEQ multiplex PCR, lists solely in-frame clones and lacks some. The sample carries over 110,000 clones, 84% recorded once. The sequence came from a man aged 40-49 years with acute COVID-19. Input material: PBMCs or T cells enriched from blood (not recorded which). The V call is TRBV5-4, the J call TRBJ2-7, with D maybe TRBD1 (5 bases). CDR3 sequence: CASSIDRGNEQYF. CDR3 sequence (DNA): TGTGCCAGCAGCATTGACAGAGGCAACGAGCAGTACTTC.